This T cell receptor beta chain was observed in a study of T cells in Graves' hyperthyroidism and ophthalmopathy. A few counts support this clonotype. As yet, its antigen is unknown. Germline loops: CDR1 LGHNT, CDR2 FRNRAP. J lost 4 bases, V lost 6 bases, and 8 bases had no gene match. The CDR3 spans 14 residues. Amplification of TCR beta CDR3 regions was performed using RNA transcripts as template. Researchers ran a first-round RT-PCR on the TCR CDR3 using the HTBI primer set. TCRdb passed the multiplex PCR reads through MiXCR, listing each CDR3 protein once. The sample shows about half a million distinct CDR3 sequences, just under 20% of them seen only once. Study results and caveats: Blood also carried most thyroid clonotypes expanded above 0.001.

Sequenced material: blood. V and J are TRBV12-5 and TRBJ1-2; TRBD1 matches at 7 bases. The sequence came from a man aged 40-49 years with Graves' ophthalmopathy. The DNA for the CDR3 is TGTGCTAGTGGGCGACAGGGCGCCGGCTATGGCTACACCTTC. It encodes CASGRQGAGYGYTF.